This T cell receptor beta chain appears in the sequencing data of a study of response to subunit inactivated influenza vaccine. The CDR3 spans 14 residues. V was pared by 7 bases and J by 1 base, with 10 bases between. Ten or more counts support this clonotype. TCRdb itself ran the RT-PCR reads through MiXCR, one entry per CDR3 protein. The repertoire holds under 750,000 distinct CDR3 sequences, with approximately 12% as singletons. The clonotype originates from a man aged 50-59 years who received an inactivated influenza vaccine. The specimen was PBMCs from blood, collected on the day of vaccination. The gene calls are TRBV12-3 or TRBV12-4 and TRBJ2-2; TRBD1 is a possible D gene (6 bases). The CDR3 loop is CASTLQGNTGELFF. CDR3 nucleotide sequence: TGTGCCAGCACCCTACAGGGGAACACCGGGGAGCTGTTTTTT.